The 8 T cell receptor beta chains below come from one sample, sequenced in a study of radiotherapy plus CTLA-4 blockade in lung cancer. Using immunoSEQ multiplex PCR, the repertoire was profiled, and TCRdb retains in-frame clones only, with some absent. The sample records 80,000 to 100,000 clones, 65% to 75% being singletons. The specimen comprised peripheral blood, sampled from a patient treated with radiotherapy plus ipilimumab. Receptors originate from a human donor with non-small cell lung cancer who had a partial response to radiotherapy plus ipilimumab. Some clones in this sample may be carry-over from other donors' samples.

The chain joins TRBV29-1 to TRBJ1-1; 7 nucleotides match TRBD1. The CDR3 runs 11 residues. The junction had 9 bases not matched to a gene; V was cut back by 6 bases and J by 11 bases. The V gene's germline CDR1 is SQVTM and CDR2 ANQGSEA. The CDR3, as DNA: TGCAGCGTAGACGACAGGGCGGGCGCTTTCTTT. This translates into CSVDDRAGAFF. Full variable domain (remainder filled in from reference TRBV29-1 and TRBJ1-1): SAVISQKPSRDICQRGTSLTIQCQVDSQVTMMFWYRQQPGQSLTLIATANQGSEATYESGFVIDKFPISRPNLTFSTLTVSNMSPEDSSIYLCSVDDRAGAFFGQGTRLTVV.

This chain uses TRBV28 with TRBJ1-1; 8 bases line up with TRBD1. With 6 bases clipped from V and 6 bases from J, the junction kept 9 bases outside the gene matches. The CDR3 consists of 14 residues. Germline CDR1 reads MDHEN; CDR2 reads SYDVKM. CDR3 nucleotide sequence: TGTGCCAGCAGGCCCTCGACAGGGGAGCCTGAAGCTTTCTTT. It yields the protein CASRPSTGEPEAFF.

V and J are TRBV6-5 and TRBJ2-7; 9 bases are shared with TRBD1. Germline CDR1 and CDR2: MNHEY and SVGAGI. The CDR3 has 15 residues. The trim removed 6 bases at V and 2 bases at J, leaving 8 bases unmatched. The CDR3: CASSLTGGVTYEQYF. CDR3 bases: TGTGCCAGCAGCCTAACAGGGGGCGTCACCTACGAGCAGTACTTC.

This clone was picked up a small number of times. The rearrangement links TRBV27 to TRBJ1-2; D is undetermined. V shed 6 bases and J shed 4 bases, with 12 bases lying between them. Per the germline V gene, CDR1 is MNHEY and CDR2 is SMNVEV (reference sequence). The CDR3 totals 13 residues. The CDR3 is CASSLGVAYGYTF. The CDR3 DNA reads as TGTGCCAGCAGCCTCGGGGTGGCCTATGGCTACACCTTC.

The rearrangement uses TRBV11-3 and TRBJ2-7, with TRBD1 matching over 7 bases. The trim removed 7 bases at V and 7 bases at J, leaving 19 bases unmatched. This CDR3 contains 16 residues. In germline, CDR1 is SGHNT, CDR2 YENEEA. CDR3 DNA: TGTGCCAGCAAAAAGATCGGGACAGCGGATTGGGGAGAGCAGTACTTC. Protein: CASKKIGTADWGEQYF.

V usage is TRBV15 and J usage is TRBJ2-2; the D gene is possibly TRBD1 (7 bases). The CDR3 spans 18 residues. Trimming stripped 0 bases from V and 4 bases from J, with 18 bases between. The V gene's germline CDR1 is LNHNV and CDR2 YYDKDF (reference sequence). The CDR3 spells CATSRDRRAGQITGELFF. The CDR3 DNA reads TGTGCCACCAGCAGAGATAGGAGGGCGGGACAGATCACCGGGGAGCTGTTTTTT.

This chain links TRBV5-1 with TRBJ1-4; D is perhaps TRBD1 (5 bases). Germline V gene lookup returns CDR1 SGHRS and CDR2 YFSETQ. Trimming shortened V by 0 bases and J by 4 bases, and 13 bases separated the two germline ends. This CDR3 region has 16 residues. The CDR3 DNA reads TGCGCCAGCAGCTTGGCCTACTCAGGGAATAATGAAAAACTGTTTTTT. It translates to CASSLAYSGNNEKLFF.

The chain uses TRBV10-1 and TRBJ2-2; 10 nucleotides match TRBD2. This CDR3 region has 16 residues. Germline CDR1 WNHNN, CDR2 SYGVQD (reference sequence). The trim removed 6 bases at V and 3 bases at J, leaving 7 bases unmatched. The CDR3 coding sequence is TGCGCCAGCAGCGAGAGCGGGGGGGCTGACACCGGGGAGCTGTTTTTT. Amino acid sequence: CASSESGGADTGELFF.